The 3 T cell receptor beta chains presented below share a single source sample, sequenced in a study of blood T cell repertoires in COVID-19. TCRdb keeps only in-frame clones here, not all; method: immunoSEQ multiplex PCR. The repertoire holds about 130,000 clones, with over 75% as singletons. Sequences were obtained from peripheral blood. Receptor source: a woman aged 80 or over with acute or convalescent COVID-19.

The chain has TRBV19 and TRBJ2-6; D uncertain. The CDR3 covers 13 residues. Between the trimmed V and J ends, which lost 5 bases and 2 bases, there was a span of 4 bases. Germline assignment: CDR1 LNHDA and CDR2 SQIVND (reference sequence). CDR3 sequence reads: CASSLPGANVLTF. The CDR3 nucleotides read TGTGCCAGTAGTCTACCTGGGGCCAACGTCCTGACTTTC.

V is TRBV5-5 and J is TRBJ1-2; 10 bases fit TRBD1. CDR1 and CDR2 from the germline V gene are SGHKS and YYEKEE (reference sequence). The trim removed 4 bases at V and 0 bases at J, leaving 6 bases unmatched. This CDR3 is 16 amino acids long. The CDR3 sequence is CASSRTGGETNYGYTF. The DNA for the CDR3 is TGTGCCAGCAGCAGGACAGGGGGAGAAACTAACTATGGCTACACCTTC.

V gene TRBV27 combines with J gene TRBJ2-5; D possibly corresponds to TRBD2 (6 bases). Germline values: CDR1 MNHEY, CDR2 SMNVEV (reference sequence). V lost 10 bases, J lost 2 bases, and 14 bases lay in between. The CDR3 is made up of 13 amino acids. The CDR3 spells CATRGAGQETQYF. The CDR3 DNA reads as TGTGCCACCCGCGGTGCGGGGCAAGAGACCCAGTACTTC.